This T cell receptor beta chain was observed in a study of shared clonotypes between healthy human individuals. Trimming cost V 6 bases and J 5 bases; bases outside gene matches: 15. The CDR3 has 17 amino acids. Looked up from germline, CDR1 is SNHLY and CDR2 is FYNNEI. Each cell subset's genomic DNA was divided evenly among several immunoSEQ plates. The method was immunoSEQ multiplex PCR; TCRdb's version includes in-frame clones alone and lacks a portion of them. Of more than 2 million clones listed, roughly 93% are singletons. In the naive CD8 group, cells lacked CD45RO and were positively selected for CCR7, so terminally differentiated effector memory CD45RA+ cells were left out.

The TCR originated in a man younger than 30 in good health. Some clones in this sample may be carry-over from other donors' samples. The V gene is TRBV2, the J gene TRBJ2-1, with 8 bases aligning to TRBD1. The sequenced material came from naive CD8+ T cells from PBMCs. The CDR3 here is CASSISTGTGRNNEQFF. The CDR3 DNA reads TGTGCCAGCAGCATCTCGACCGGGACAGGCCGTAACAATGAGCAGTTCTTC.